The 3 T cell receptor beta chains below were found in one sample sequenced in a study of blood T cells in healthy people across ages. With a J-beta primer mix and a sample-barcoded 5' primer, a second PCR ran 7 to 11 cycles. TCRdb called the 5' RACE reads again in MiXCR, with one record for every CDR3 protein. The sample has about 970,000 distinct CDR3 sequences; roughly 51% are singletons. The source material was blood. The source is a woman in her sixties or seventies in good health.

The chain recombines TRBV20-1 with TRBJ2-7; 9 bases line up with TRBD2. V shed 7 bases, J shed 2 bases, and the junction held 9 bases outside the gene matches. The CDR3 sequence is 14 residues long. CDR1 and CDR2 (germline): DFQATT, SNEGSKA (reference sequence). CDR3 in DNA: TGCAGTGTCACGACTAGCGGAGGGGCCTACGAGCAGTACTTC. The encoded protein is CSVTTSGGAYEQYF.

This sequence joins TRBV2 and TRBJ2-3; maybe TRBD2 (6 bases). The V gene's germline CDR1 is SNHLY and CDR2 FYNNEI. The CDR3 is made up of 15 amino acids. V was cut by 2 bases and J by 4 bases, with 13 bases left in between. CDR3 DNA sequence: TGTGCCAGCAGTGAATGGGTACTAGCTGCAGATACGCAGTATTTT. Its translation: CASSEWVLAADTQYF.

This clonotype has a handful of counts. This chain joins TRBV20-1 and TRBJ2-7; TRBD2 aligns across 11 bases. Germline lookup yields CDR1 DFQATT and CDR2 SNEGSKA (reference sequence). The CDR3 length is 15 residues. With 6 bases clipped from V and 3 bases from J, the junction kept 10 bases outside the gene matches. CDR3 in DNA: TGCAGTGCCCCGAGGGGGGGGACTAGCGGCTACGAGCAGTACTTC. Translating gives CSAPRGGTSGYEQYF.